This T cell receptor beta chain was recorded in a study of tumor and adjacent non-tumor tissue in lung cancer. Study context: Patients were aged about 30 to 80, about 10 men and 4 to 6 women, stage I to III. General observations from the study: In normal lung, the top 100 clones were significantly more dominant than in tumor. TCR diversity was significantly greater in tumor than normal lung tissue.

A modified ARM-PCR protocol with three rounds of nested PCR amplified TCRbeta. TCRdb redid the calling of the multiplex PCR reads with MiXCR, one entry per CDR3 protein. The sample includes 85,000 to 100,000 distinct CDR3 sequences, about 67% of them seen just once. V gave up 8 bases and J gave up 6 bases, with 11 bases separating them. This CDR3 has 12 residues. At least ten counts were recorded for this clonotype. Its specificity is unknown. No cell sorting was done before RNA was extracted from the tissue. The sequenced sample consisted of lung tumor tissue. The rearrangement uses TRBV12-3 or TRBV12-4 and TRBJ2-1; D perhaps matches TRBD2 (6 bases). This TCR came from a man aged 60 to 75 with non-small cell lung cancer. Here the CDR3 DNA reads TGTGCCAGCCTTGGAGGGAGCAATGAGCAGTTCTTC. This encodes CASLGGSNEQFF.